The 21 T cell receptor beta chains below come from one sample, sequenced in a study of PD-1 blockade in classical Hodgkin lymphoma (dated by TCRdb to the early 2020s). The library was obtained by the immunoSEQ multiplex PCR assay. TCRdb took over this immuneACCESS table, retaining in-frame rearrangements with V and J assigned. Such tables are incomplete; in checked studies, under half of the missing clones stem from an unresolved V gene, and the remainder is unexplained. For this sample there are some 26,000 clones; 65% to 85% appear just once. The leading ten clones occupy about 1.8% of the sample. In the paper's terms, the time point label means: cycle 1 day 1 (C1D1), immediately before nivolumab initiation. Every trial patient had relapsed following autologous stem cell transplantation, and prior brentuximab vedotin exposure was what differed among cohorts A, B and C. CD4+ T cells were purified from thawed PBMCs by magnetic negative selection with a Miltenyi CD4+ T cell isolation kit.

The sample consisted of CD4+ T cells from blood, taken at baseline. The source of these receptors is a human donor with classical Hodgkin lymphoma.

The gene calls are TRBV6-6 and TRBJ1-5; D is possibly TRBD1 (6 bases). The CDR3 length is 15 residues. Trimming cost V 5 bases and J 7 bases, with 18 bases left between them. Germline assignment: CDR1 MNHNY and CDR2 SVGAGI (reference sequence). The CDR3 spells CASSIDLQGGQPQHF. The CDR3 DNA follows: TGTGCCAGCAGTATAGATCTACAGGGAGGGCAGCCCCAGCATTTT.

The chain has TRBV7-8 and TRBJ1-2; TRBD1 matches at 8 bases. V lost 2 bases to trimming and J lost 7 bases; unmatched junction nucleotides: 12. Germline CDR1 is SGHVS and CDR2 is FQNEAQ. The CDR3 totals 16 residues. CDR3 residues: CASSLNWAQGASGYTF. The CDR3, as DNA: TGTGCCAGCAGCTTAAATTGGGCCCAGGGGGCCAGTGGCTACACCTTC.

This rearrangement joins TRBV19 to TRBJ1-4; D unresolved. Germline V gene lookup returns CDR1 LNHDA and CDR2 SQIVND (reference sequence). This CDR3 spans 14 amino acids. V shed 3 bases and J shed 4 bases, with 9 bases lying between them. As DNA, the CDR3 is TGTGCCAGTAGTATTTGGCCCGATAATGAAAAACTGTTTTTT. Amino acids: CASSIWPDNEKLFF. Full variable domain (remainder filled in from reference TRBV19 and TRBJ1-4): DGGITQSPKYLFRKEGQNVTLSCEQNLNHDAMYWYRQDPGQGLRLIYYSQIVNDFQKGDIAEGYSVSREKKESFPLTVTSAQKNPTAFYLCASSIWPDNEKLFFGSGTQLSVL.

V usage is TRBV4-3 and J usage is TRBJ1-6, with 9 nucleotides matching TRBD1. Germline loops: CDR1 LGHNA, CDR2 YSLEER. The CDR3 loop spans 18 amino acids. The J segment lost 7 bases and the V segment lost 1 base, leaving 11 bases of the junction unmatched. The CDR3 bases are TGCGCCAGCAGCCAAGGAGTAACAAGTGGGACAGGGAATTCACCCCTCCACTTT. This encodes CASSQGVTSGTGNSPLHF.

This clone has a handful of counts. V is TRBV29-1 and J is TRBJ2-2; TRBD1 agrees at 9 bases. Germline CDR1 reads SQVTM; CDR2 reads ANQGSEA. The J segment lost 0 bases and the V segment lost 5 bases, leaving 4 bases of the junction unmatched. The CDR3 spans 15 residues. CDR3 bases: TGCAGCGTTCGGACAGGGGTATCGAACACCGGGGAGCTGTTTTTT. Protein sequence: CSVRTGVSNTGELFF.

The CDR3 loop reads CAISLESYEQYF. CDR3 nucleotide sequence: TGTGCCATCAGCCTTGAATCCTACGAGCAGTACTTC. J is TRBJ2-7 and V is TRBV10-3; D gene unclear. V gave up 6 bases and J gave up 1 base, with 7 bases separating them. Germline CDR1 is ENHRY and CDR2 is SYGVKD. The CDR3 is made up of 12 amino acids.

CDR3 amino acids: CASSVADTGSNEKLFF. In DNA, the CDR3 is TGTGCCAGCAGCGTAGCGGATACAGGGAGTAATGAAAAACTGTTTTTT. The chain has TRBV9 and TRBJ1-4; D is possibly TRBD1 (6 bases). The CDR3 spans 16 residues. The germline gives CDR1 SGDLS, CDR2 YYNGEE. V was shortened by 0 bases and J by 4 bases, with 13 bases between the two germline ends.

A remark on this clone: Additional DNA sequences in this sample encode the identical CDR3. This chain links TRBV2 with TRBJ1-1; D is undetermined. The CDR3 is 14 residues long. Germline loops: CDR1 SNHLY, CDR2 FYNNEI. The V gene lost 1 base and the J gene lost 0 bases, with 6 bases spanning the gap. Here the CDR3 reads CASSEERMNTEAFF. In DNA, the CDR3 is TGTGCCAGCAGTGAAGAACGGATGAACACTGAAGCTTTCTTT.

The chain links TRBV5-1 to TRBJ2-3; 8 nucleotides match TRBD2. V trimming: 5 bases; J trimming: 7 bases; junction bases outside the gene matches: 9. The germline V gene has CDR1 SGHRS and CDR2 YFSETQ. The CDR3 is 14 residues long. The CDR3 region has the DNA TGCGCCAGCAGTGGGACGGGGGGGCCATATACGCAGTATTTT. Amino acid sequence: CASSGTGGPYTQYF.

Written as DNA, the CDR3 is TGCGCCAGCAAAGTGTTTCCTGCCCAAAACATTCAGTACTTC. Translating gives CASKVFPAQNIQYF. The V gene is TRBV5-1, the J gene TRBJ2-4; no definite D call. The CDR3 loop spans 14 amino acids. V dropped 6 bases and J dropped 5 bases, with 15 bases sitting between them. Germline V gene sequence: CDR1 SGHRS, CDR2 YFSETQ.

This clone was counted only a few times. V and J are TRBV10-3 and TRBJ2-2, with TRBD1 identical over 9 bases. V dropped 4 bases and J dropped 1; count of bases not matched to a gene: 4. CDR3 length: 16 amino acids. Germline CDR1 is ENHRY and CDR2 is SYGVKD. For the CDR3, the DNA is TGTGCCATCAGTGTGGGACAGGGACTGAACACCGGGGAGCTGTTTTTT. This encodes CAISVGQGLNTGELFF.

The V call is TRBV10-3, the J call TRBJ2-7; 11 bases agree with TRBD2. Unmatched junction bases numbered 5, after V lost 3 bases and J lost 1 base. Per the germline V gene, CDR1 is ENHRY and CDR2 is SYGVKD. This CDR3 contains 16 residues. CDR3: CAISDITSGGSYEQYF. DNA of the CDR3: TGTGCCATCAGTGATATAACTAGCGGGGGATCCTACGAGCAGTACTTC.

This chain uses TRBV11-3 with TRBJ1-2, with TRBD1 matching 8 bases. The CDR3 is 14 residues long. Germline lookup yields CDR1 SGHNT and CDR2 YENEEA. The trim removed 5 bases at V and 4 bases at J, leaving 6 bases unmatched. CDR3: CASSPMDRAYGYTF. As DNA, the CDR3 is TGTGCCAGCAGCCCTATGGACAGGGCCTATGGCTACACCTTC.

The rearrangement joins TRBV9 to TRBJ1-6, with D possibly TRBD1 on 6 matching bases. Germline CDR1 and CDR2: SGDLS and YYNGEE. The CDR3 has 15 residues. Trimming cost V 0 bases and J 10 bases, with 14 bases left between them. Here the CDR3 DNA reads TGTGCCAGCAGCGTAGTACAGGGAGGGGGATCACCCCTCCACTTT. Protein product: CASSVVQGGGSPLHF.

This clone was seen only a few times. The V call is TRBV5-1, the J call TRBJ2-7; 12 bases are a match to TRBD1. Germline loops: CDR1 SGHRS, CDR2 YFSETQ. The CDR3 sequence is 15 residues long. Trimming cost V 1 base and J 6 bases; bases outside gene matches: 5. The chain's CDR3 is CASSLSGTGGGEQYF. In DNA form, the CDR3 reads TGCGCCAGCAGCTTGTCCGGGACAGGGGGCGGCGAGCAGTACTTC. The full variable domain, rest sourced from reference TRBV5-1 and TRBJ2-7, is KAGVTQTPRYLIKTRGQQVTLSCSPISGHRSVSWYQQTPGQGLQFLFEYFSETQRNKGNFPGRFSGRQFSNSRSEMNVSTLELGDSALYLCASSLSGTGGGEQYFGPGTRLTVT.

The chain joins TRBV6-1 to TRBJ1-1; 7 bases match TRBD1. The V gene end was trimmed by 6 bases and the J gene end by 0 bases; junction bases not matched to a gene: 1. Per germline, CDR1 MNHNS and CDR2 SASEGT. The length of the CDR3 is 13 residues. Here the CDR3 reads CASRGQLNTEAFF. CDR3 nucleotide sequence: TGTGCCAGCAGGGGACAGTTGAACACTGAAGCTTTCTTT.

The chain is built from TRBV5-1 and TRBJ2-2, with a tentative D call TRBD2 (7 bases). Germline CDR1 and CDR2: SGHRS and YFSETQ. The CDR3 contains 17 residues. V lost 1 base to trimming and J lost 3 bases, with 16 bases between them. The CDR3 sequence: CASSLIVRGGDTGELFF. In nucleotides, the CDR3 is TGCGCCAGCAGCTTGATCGTAAGGGGGGGCGACACCGGGGAGCTGTTTTTT.

The chain links TRBV6-6 to TRBJ1-1; 9 nucleotides line up with TRBD1. Germline V CDR1 and CDR2: MNHNY, SVGAGI (reference sequence). The J segment lost 6 bases and the V segment lost 6 bases, leaving 8 bases of the junction unmatched. The CDR3 contains 14 residues. The CDR3 is CASSDGQGTPEAFF. The CDR3 DNA reads TGTGCCAGCAGCGACGGACAGGGGACTCCTGAAGCTTTCTTT.

The chain uses TRBV28 and TRBJ1-2, with a possible D match to TRBD1 (5 bases). Trimming removed 3 bases at V and 4 bases at J, with 12 bases between. Germline CDR1 reads MDHEN; CDR2 reads SYDVKM. The CDR3 loop spans 14 amino acids. CDR3 residues: CASSLWAGGYGYTF. The CDR3 region has the DNA TGTGCCAGCAGTTTGTGGGCTGGGGGCTATGGCTACACCTTC.

The chain links TRBV4-2 to TRBJ2-7; no definite D call. Germline V CDR1 and CDR2: LGHNA, YNFKEQ. Between the trimmed V and J ends, which lost 1 base and 1 base, there was a span of 5 bases. CDR3 length equals 13 residues. The CDR3 loop is CASSQVSSYEQYF. The CDR3 DNA sequence: TGTGCCAGCAGCCAAGTCAGTTCCTACGAGCAGTACTTC.

The gene calls are TRBV19 and TRBJ1-2; TRBD1 agrees at 7 bases. CDR1 LNHDA and CDR2 SQIVND come from the germline V gene (reference sequence). V trimming: 7 bases; J trimming: 7 bases; junction bases outside the gene matches: 12. The CDR3 runs 14 residues. This chain's CDR3 is CASTPTAGGLGYTF. The CDR3 bases are TGTGCCAGTACCCCGACCGCAGGGGGGCTTGGCTACACCTTC.